This T cell receptor (beta chain) appears in the sequencing data of a study of CD8+CD57+ T cells in acquired aplastic anemia. The overall study: DNA per sorted CD4+ or CD8+ sample ranged roughly 0.18 to 30 ug, averaging about 3.4 ug. Notes on the study in general: Some 29 shared CD8+ CDR3s appeared highly expressed within patients' immunodominant clones.

TCR beta VDJ combinations and CDR3 sequences were profiled from genomic DNA. TCRdb reprocessed the reads with MiXCR, giving one entry per CDR3 protein. The sample consists of around 64,000 distinct CDR3 sequences, 55% of them appearing once. CDR3 length equals 14 residues. Germline values: CDR1 SQVTM, CDR2 ANQGSEA. J lost 3 bases, V lost 4 bases, and 4 bases had no gene match. Comments on this clonotype: Its cognate antigen is unknown.

The chain combines TRBV29-1 with TRBJ1-1; 11 positions agree with TRBD1. The clonotype originates from a human donor in good health, serving as a control. Sequenced material: sorted CD4+, CD8+, or CD8+CD57+ T cells (not recorded which) from PBMCs. This CDR3 reads CSVVRGQGDTEAFF. DNA for the CDR3: TGCAGCGTTGTTCGGGGACAGGGGGACACTGAAGCTTTCTTT.